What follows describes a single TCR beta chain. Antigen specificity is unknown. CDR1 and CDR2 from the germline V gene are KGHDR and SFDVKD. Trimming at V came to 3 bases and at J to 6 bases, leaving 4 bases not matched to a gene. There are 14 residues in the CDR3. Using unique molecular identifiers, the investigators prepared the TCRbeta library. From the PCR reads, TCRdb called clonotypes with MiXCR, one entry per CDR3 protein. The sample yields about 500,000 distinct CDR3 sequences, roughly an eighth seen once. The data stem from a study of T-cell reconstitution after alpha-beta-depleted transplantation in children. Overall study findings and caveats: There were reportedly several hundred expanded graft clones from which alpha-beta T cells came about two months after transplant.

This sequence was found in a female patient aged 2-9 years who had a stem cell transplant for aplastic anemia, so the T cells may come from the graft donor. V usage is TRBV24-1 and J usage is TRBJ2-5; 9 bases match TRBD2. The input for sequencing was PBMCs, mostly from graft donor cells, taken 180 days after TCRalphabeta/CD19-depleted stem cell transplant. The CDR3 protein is CATSDRLAVKTQYF. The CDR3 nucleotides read TGTGCCACCAGTGATCGACTAGCGGTGAAGACCCAGTACTTC.